The 9 T cell receptor beta chains below all came from one sample that was sequenced in a study of cytomegalovirus exposure and HLA in healthy donors. Primers for the PCR totalled 60 Vbeta and 13 Jbeta. The data were produced by immunoSEQ multiplex PCR, yet TCRdb's version contains in-frame clones alone and is incomplete. The data show about 150,000 clones, with 80% seen just once and 1% held by the top ten. Material for sequencing was PBMCs. All receptors come from a woman aged 50 to 60 in good health and CMV-seropositive.

The chain recombines TRBV15 with TRBJ2-5; 9 nucleotides line up with TRBD1. The germline V gene has CDR1 LNHNV and CDR2 YYDKDF (reference sequence). V shed 3 bases and J 4 bases; nucleotides not matched to a gene: 6. The length of the CDR3 is 15 residues. The CDR3 region has the DNA TGTGCCACCAGCAGGGGCGGACAGGGGATAGAGACCCAGTACTTC. It yields the protein CATSRGGQGIETQYF.

The chain has TRBV7-2 and TRBJ2-3; 9 bases are a match to TRBD2. This CDR3 spans 15 amino acids. V shed 5 bases, J shed 1 base, and the junction held 4 bases outside the gene matches. From germline, CDR1 is SGHTA and CDR2 FQGNSA. Here the CDR3 DNA reads TGTGCCAGCAGCAAGGGACTAGCAGGCACAGATACGCAGTATTTT. Its translation is CASSKGLAGTDTQYF.

J is TRBJ2-3 and V is TRBV29-1; 11 nucleotides agree with TRBD2. The CDR3 runs 14 residues. The V segment lost 5 bases and the J segment 2 bases; nucleotides outside the gene matches: 3. CDR1 and CDR2 from the germline V gene are SQVTM and ANQGSEA. CDR3 nucleotide sequence: TGCAGCGTTCTAGCGGGAGGCTTCACAGATACGCAGTATTTT. Amino acid sequence: CSVLAGGFTDTQYF.

This clone occurred a few times. One end of the junction fails to match germline, which may point to a read error. The chain has TRBV7-9 and TRBJ1-2; 9 positions agree with TRBD1. CDR1 and CDR2 from the germline V gene are SEHNR and FQNEAQ (reference sequence). CDR3 length equals 16 residues. The CDR3 loop is CSSSSSTGGRIYGYTF. CDR3 coding DNA: TGTTCCAGCAGCTCATCCACAGGGGGCAGGATCTATGGCTACACCTTC.

The CDR3 region has the DNA TGCGCCAGCAGTCATACGGGACAGAGCTACGAGCAGTACTTC. Its protein product is CASSHTGQSYEQYF. The V gene is TRBV5-1, the J gene TRBJ2-7; 7 nucleotides align to TRBD1. Per germline, CDR1 SGHRS and CDR2 YFSETQ. The CDR3 covers 14 residues. The V gene end was trimmed by 5 bases and the J gene end by 3 bases; junction bases not matched to a gene: 8.

This chain uses TRBV9 with TRBJ2-1; 12 nucleotides line up with TRBD2. The CDR3 spans 18 residues. CDR1 SGDLS and CDR2 YYNGEE come from the germline V gene. J lost 5 bases, V lost 0 bases, and 9 bases had no gene match. CDR3 in amino acids: CASSVGNMGLAGNNEQFF. Here the CDR3 DNA reads TGTGCCAGCAGCGTAGGAAATATGGGACTAGCGGGTAACAATGAGCAGTTCTTC.

The V call is TRBV27, the J call TRBJ1-4, with 8 bases matching TRBD1. Germline values: CDR1 MNHEY, CDR2 SMNVEV (reference sequence). Trimming removed 2 bases from V and 0 bases from J; junction bases left unmatched: 17. There are 21 residues in the CDR3. CDR3 residues: CASSLIPPDRANYATNEKLFF. DNA of the CDR3: TGTGCCAGCAGTTTAATCCCCCCGGACAGGGCTAATTATGCAACTAATGAAAAACTGTTTTTT.

V usage is TRBV18 and J usage is TRBJ2-7; 10 bases match TRBD2. The CDR3 contains 18 residues. The J segment lost 5 bases and the V segment lost 4 bases, leaving 17 bases of the junction unmatched. Per the germline V gene, CDR1 is KGHSH and CDR2 is LQKENI. The CDR3 loop is CASSLTREGLAGVNEQYF. In DNA form, the CDR3 reads TGTGCCAGCTCACTAACACGGGAGGGGCTAGCGGGAGTCAACGAGCAGTACTTC.

The chain uses TRBV20-1 and TRBJ2-5; no definite D call. The CDR3 runs to 11 residues. The V end lost 6 bases, the J end lost 3 bases, and 8 bases lay between the germline ends. CDR1 is DFQATT and CDR2 is SNEGSKA in the germline V gene (reference sequence). The CDR3 spells CSANGEETQYF. The CDR3 DNA reads TGCAGTGCAAACGGAGAAGAGACCCAGTACTTC.